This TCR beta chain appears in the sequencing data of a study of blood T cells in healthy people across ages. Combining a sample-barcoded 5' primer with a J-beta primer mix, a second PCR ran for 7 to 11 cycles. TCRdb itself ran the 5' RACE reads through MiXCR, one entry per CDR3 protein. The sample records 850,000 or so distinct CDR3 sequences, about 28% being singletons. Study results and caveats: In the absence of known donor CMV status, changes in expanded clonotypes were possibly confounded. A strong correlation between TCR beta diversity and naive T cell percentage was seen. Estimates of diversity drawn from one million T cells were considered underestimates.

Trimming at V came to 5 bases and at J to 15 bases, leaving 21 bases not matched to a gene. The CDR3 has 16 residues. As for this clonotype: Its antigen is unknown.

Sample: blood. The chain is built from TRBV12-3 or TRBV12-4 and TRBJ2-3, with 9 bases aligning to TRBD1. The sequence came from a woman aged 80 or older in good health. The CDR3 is CASSPRTGASTDVQYF. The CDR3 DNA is TGTGCCAGCAGTCCCCGGACAGGGGCGAGCACAGATGTGCAATATTTT.